This T cell receptor (beta chain) was captured by sequencing in a study of cytomegalovirus exposure and HLA in healthy donors. Points from the study as a whole: Earlier results showed most TCR beta V segments being productive about 87% or about 30% of the time. A later analysis found common viral pathogens apparently linked to several of the most significant clusters. Most of the CMV-associated TCR beta chains (in a later analysis) appeared to be HLA-restricted.

13 Jbeta primers and 60 Vbeta primers were used for the PCR. Data came from immunoSEQ multiplex PCR; TCRdb stores just in-frame clones and leaves some out. Of approximately 69,000 clones listed, about 66% are singletons. Germline V gives CDR1 SEHNR, CDR2 FQNEAQ (reference sequence). Trimming left V 3 bases short and J 10 bases short, with 11 bases between. The CDR3 has 12 residues. This clone was picked up a small number of times. Its antigen remains unidentified. The rearrangement links TRBV7-9 to TRBJ2-3; D is undetermined. This receptor was obtained from a man aged 35 to 55 in good health and CMV-seropositive. Sequencing was carried out using PBMCs. As DNA, the CDR3 is TGTGCCAGCAGCTTGCAAGACGGAGCGCAGTATTTT. Protein sequence: CASSLQDGAQYF.